Each of the 20 T cell receptor beta chains below was sequenced from the same sample in a study of blood T cell repertoires in COVID-19 (dated by TCRdb to between 2020 and 2021). Libraries came from the immunoSEQ multiplex PCR assay. Entries here come from immuneACCESS through TCRdb and include only in-frame sequences with V and J called. Some clones fail to appear in such tables; in the studies checked, an unresolved V gene covers under half of the shortfall, and the cause of the remainder is unknown. In this sample the table shows some 180,000 clones, more than 80% of which occur a single time. The ten largest clones represent approximately 7% of the sample. Sequencing input: peripheral blood. These receptors were obtained from a human donor in a cohort sampled during active COVID-19.

This clone came up once. The chain recombines TRBV29-1 with TRBJ2-7; 8 bases are shared with TRBD1. Germline-derived CDR1 and CDR2 are SQVTM and ANQGSEA. The V gene end was trimmed by 7 bases and the J gene end by 7 bases; junction bases not matched to a gene: 6. The CDR3 is 11 residues long. CDR3 region: CSAMTGDEQYF. The DNA of the CDR3 is TGCAGCGCTATGACAGGGGATGAGCAGTACTTC.

V gene TRBV4-1 combines with J gene TRBJ2-7; the D is unclear. The CDR3 is made up of 15 amino acids. Per germline, CDR1 MGHRA and CDR2 YSYEKL. Trimming shortened V by 0 bases and J by 0 bases, and 9 bases separated the two germline ends. The DNA for the CDR3 is TGCGCCAGCAGCCAAGAGGCGGTCCCCTCCTACGAGCAGTACTTC. Encoded protein: CASSQEAVPSYEQYF.

This chain links TRBV5-1 with TRBJ1-1, with TRBD1 matching over 8 bases. There are 16 residues in the CDR3. Germline V gene lookup returns CDR1 SGHRS and CDR2 YFSETQ. V dropped 4 bases and J dropped 3; count of bases not matched to a gene: 11. This chain's CDR3 is CASSVSLTGVDTEAFF. The CDR3 DNA reads TGCGCCAGCAGCGTAAGCCTGACAGGGGTCGACACTGAAGCTTTCTTT. Full variable domain (remainder filled in from reference TRBV5-1 and TRBJ1-1): KAGVTQTPRYLIKTRGQQVTLSCSPISGHRSVSWYQQTPGQGLQFLFEYFSETQRNKGNFPGRFSGRQFSNSRSEMNVSTLELGDSALYLCASSVSLTGVDTEAFFGQGTRLTVV.

This rearrangement joins TRBV6-5 to TRBJ2-7; a possible D gene is TRBD1 (5 bases). The CDR3 consists of 15 residues. Germline CDR1 and CDR2: MNHEY and SVGAGI. Trimming took off 5 bases at V and 0 bases at J, with 14 bases between the two ends. CDR3 amino acids: CASSRETESSYEQYF. In DNA form, the CDR3 reads TGTGCCAGCAGTCGCGAGACAGAGAGCTCCTACGAGCAGTACTTC.

The chain recombines TRBV7-8 with TRBJ2-5, with D tentatively TRBD2 (6 bases). In germline, CDR1 is SGHVS, CDR2 FQNEAQ. The CDR3 covers 14 residues. Trimming removed 5 bases at V and 5 bases at J, with 15 bases between. CDR3 sequence (DNA): TGTGCCAGCAGCCACCATGTTGGGGGGGAGACCCAGTACTTC. It specifies CASSHHVGGETQYF.

V is TRBV11-2 and J is TRBJ1-2; no clear D. V was cut by 7 bases and J by 4 bases, with 10 bases left in between. From germline, CDR1 is SGHAT and CDR2 FQNNGV. CDR3 length: 12 residues. CDR3 residues: CASKPSGYGYTF. For the CDR3, the DNA is TGTGCCAGCAAACCTTCGGGCTATGGCTACACCTTC. Full variable domain (missing parts from reference TRBV11-2 and TRBJ1-2): EAGVAQSPRYKIIEKRQSVAFWCNPISGHATLYWYQQILGQGPKLLIQFQNNGVVDDSQLPKDRFSAERLKGVDSTLKIQPAKLEDSAVYLCASKPSGYGYTFGSGTRLTVV.

The chain combines TRBV2 with TRBJ1-2; possibly TRBD1 for D (6 bases). Germline V CDR1 and CDR2: SNHLY, FYNNEI. The CDR3 extends over 17 amino acids. Trimming stripped 4 bases from V and 4 bases from J, with 22 bases between. DNA for the CDR3: TGTGCCAGCAGTGGCCCCCCTTGGACAGAAGAAATCTATGGCTACACCTTC. Translated, it gives CASSGPPWTEEIYGYTF.

Regarding this clone: Other DNA sequences in this specimen translate into the identical CDR3. The chain joins TRBV7-9 to TRBJ1-1, with 8 bases that match TRBD1. The CDR3 has 13 residues. Germline CDR1 and CDR2: SEHNR and FQNEAQ (reference sequence). J was trimmed by 3 bases and V by 5 bases; bases with no gene match: 2. The CDR3 region has the DNA TGTGCCAGCAGCCTGACAGGGGACACTGAAGCTTTCTTT. This encodes CASSLTGDTEAFF. Full variable domain (outside the CDR3, taken from reference TRBV7-9 and TRBJ1-1): DTGVSQNPRHKITKRGQNVTFRCDPISEHNRLYWYRQTLGQGPEFLTYFQNEAQLEKSRLLSDRFSAERPKGSFSTLEIQRTEQGDSAMYLCASSLTGDTEAFFGQGTRLTVV.

This rearrangement joins TRBV20-1 to TRBJ2-1; possible D gene TRBD2, 7 bases. Germline assignment: CDR1 DFQATT and CDR2 SNEGSKA (reference sequence). Trimming cost V 3 bases and J 4 bases, with 13 bases left between them. This CDR3 comprises 14 residues. The CDR3 is CSASRGGFYNEQFF. Here the CDR3 DNA reads TGCAGTGCTAGTCGCGGGGGCTTTTACAATGAGCAGTTCTTC.

This chain uses TRBV3-1 (or the pseudogene TRBV3-2) with TRBJ2-7; 11 nucleotides line up with TRBD2. Germline CDR1 reads LGHDT; CDR2 reads YNNKEL (reference sequence). The CDR3 has 18 amino acids. V was pared by 2 bases and J by 0 bases, with 9 bases of the junction left unmatched. The DNA of the CDR3 is TGTGCCAGCAGCCAACCCCCTAGCGGGGGGCTGAGCTCCTACGAGCAGTACTTC. This codes for CASSQPPSGGLSSYEQYF.

The J gene is TRBJ1-1, the V gene TRBV10-3; D not resolved. CDR3 length: 15 amino acids. Germline V CDR1 and CDR2: ENHRY, SYGVKD. The V end was cut by 1 base, the J end by 0 bases, with 9 bases between. The CDR3, as DNA: TGTGCCATCAGTGAGTTGGAGCACATGAACACTGAAGCTTTCTTT. Protein sequence: CAISELEHMNTEAFF.

The chain uses TRBV7-8 and TRBJ2-5, with 12 bases fitting TRBD2. The J segment lost 5 bases and the V segment lost 6 bases, leaving 7 bases of the junction unmatched. Germline loops: CDR1 SGHVS, CDR2 FQNEAQ. The CDR3 is 15 amino acids. The CDR3 region is CASRTSGGFWETQYF. The CDR3 nucleotides are TGTGCCAGCAGAACTAGCGGGGGGTTTTGGGAGACCCAGTACTTC.

Only a few counts were recorded for this clone. The CDR3 protein is CASSVGGTGNQPQHF. DNA of the CDR3: TGTGCCAGCAGCGTAGGGGGGACAGGCAATCAGCCCCAGCATTTT. The chain uses TRBV9 and TRBJ1-5, with 7 positions matching TRBD1. Per the germline V gene, CDR1 is SGDLS and CDR2 is YYNGEE. Unmatched junction bases numbered 2, after V lost 0 bases and J lost 2 bases. This CDR3 comprises 15 residues.

The rearrangement uses TRBV19 and TRBJ1-5; 9 bases match TRBD1. Germline CDR1 and CDR2: LNHDA and SQIVND (reference sequence). The ends lost 6 bases at V and 4 bases at J; junction bases unmatched: 7. This CDR3 spans 15 amino acids. The CDR3 spells CASSDGTGNNQPQHF. CDR3 DNA sequence: TGTGCCAGTAGCGACGGGACAGGGAATAATCAGCCCCAGCATTTT.

The V call is TRBV9, the J call TRBJ2-7, with a possible D match to TRBD1 (5 bases). In germline, CDR1 is SGDLS, CDR2 YYNGEE. V was pared by 0 bases and J by 4 bases, with 11 bases between. The CDR3 consists of 14 residues. CDR3 bases: TGTGCCAGCAGCGTAGCGGTCGGACATTACGAGCAGTACTTC. Translating it yields CASSVAVGHYEQYF.

This clone was seen just once. The genes are TRBV3-1 (or the pseudogene TRBV3-2) and TRBJ2-1; 11 bases align to TRBD2. CDR3 size: 17 residues. Germline values: CDR1 LGHDT, CDR2 YNNKEL (reference sequence). V dropped 4 bases and J dropped 4; count of bases not matched to a gene: 9. The DNA for the CDR3 is TGTGCCAGCAGCCCTTATGGTAGCGGGGGGGTTTACAATGAGCAGTTCTTC. The encoded protein is CASSPYGSGGVYNEQFF.

V and J are TRBV15 and TRBJ1-2; no reliable D call. Between the trimmed V and J ends, which lost 0 bases and 2 bases, there was a span of 16 bases. The CDR3 has 17 amino acids. Germline CDR1 LNHNV, CDR2 YYDKDF (reference sequence). The CDR3 bases are TGTGCCACCAGCAGAGATCATGAACTTCCTACCAACTATGGCTACACCTTC. This encodes CATSRDHELPTNYGYTF.

V gene TRBV15 combines with J gene TRBJ2-1; 7 bases match TRBD1. Germline CDR1 is LNHNV and CDR2 is YYDKDF (reference sequence). The length of the CDR3 is 14 residues. J lost 7 bases, V lost 0 bases, and 3 bases had no gene match. CDR3 sequence reads: CATSRDLQGNEQFF. CDR3 in DNA: TGTGCCACCAGCAGAGATTTACAGGGGAATGAGCAGTTCTTC.

The rearrangement links TRBV5-1 to TRBJ2-5, with 7 bases matching TRBD2. This CDR3 region has 16 residues. V lost 2 bases and J lost 3; bases outside the gene matches: 10. Germline V lookup: CDR1 SGHRS, CDR2 YFSETQ. CDR3 protein: CASSFGRASGEETQYF. The CDR3 nucleotides are TGCGCCAGCAGCTTCGGCAGGGCTAGCGGCGAAGAGACCCAGTACTTC.

There are a few counts of this clone. The genes are TRBV2 and TRBJ2-7, with 9 nucleotides matching TRBD1. The CDR3 spans 16 residues. CDR1 SNHLY and CDR2 FYNNEI come from the germline V gene. Unmatched junction bases numbered 9, after V lost 6 bases and J lost 0 bases. CDR3: CASRPPGQGPSYEQYF. The CDR3 bases are TGTGCCAGCAGGCCCCCGGGACAGGGTCCCTCCTACGAGCAGTACTTC.